This TCR beta chain was documented in a study of blood T cell repertoires in COVID-19 (TCRdb year 2020). For the wider study: Samples covering the acute and convalescent phases of COVID-19 were provided by collaborators in the United States, Italy and Spain. Subjects who had been exposed to COVID-19, were actively infected with it, or had recovered from it provided the deeply sampled blood TCRbeta repertoires that made up the dataset. The repertoires were made available in a free public database intended to serve as a resource for research on the immune response to SARS-CoV-2. The samples were drawn from two sources: the first 160 participants of the ongoing ImmuneRACE study, and 1,200 or so subjects contributed by 6 global collaborators. Nearly every sample came with metadata listing a de-identified subject ID, COVID-19 status, age in years and sex. Where HLA class I and class II types were available, the types were taken from metadata supplied by the sample provider, not from assay-based typing. The prospective study material was composed of cDNA or gDNA derived from T cells, B-cell-depleted T cells, or PBMCs.

General study outcomes and caveats: How much clinical and demographic metadata was included differed by source and by participant, and the metadata was provided uncurated.

A word on this clone: Its cognate antigen has yet to be identified. The sample holds no much larger clone one base away, and base qualities are not on file.

Collaborating institutions collected whole blood in K2EDTA tubes following their own protocols. For TCRbeta analysis, collaborator samples were shipped as frozen whole blood, as isolated PBMCs, or as DNA extracted from either sample type. V is pruned by 7 bases and J by 9 bases, leaving 18 bases of the junction without a gene match. The cysteine opens and the phenylalanine closes a CDR3 of 18 amino acids. Kept here is only the CDR3 DNA, which spans 54 bases and is read in frame from base 1. Looking up the germline V gene yields CDR1 MRHNA and CDR2 SNTAGT. The immunoSEQ Assay, a bias-controlled multiplex PCR, was used to amplify TCRbeta CDR3 regions from genomic DNA. As for how the authors treated the data: Nucleated cell counts per sample were estimated from amplification of reference gene primers within the assay. To quantify the absolute abundance of each unique TCRbeta CDR3 rearrangement, sequence reads were collapsed and filtered. Productive Simpson clonality was computed per sample as the square root of Simpson's diversity index over productive rearrangements. TCRdb's version of the immuneACCESS table is confined to in-frame rearrangements and falls short of the full clone set. An unresolved V gene accounts for under half of the shortfall where checked; the remainder is of unknown origin. V, J and clone size reflect that table, while D and trimming were determined from the DNA. Present in this sample are some 300,000 clones, more than 85% of which were seen just once. The ten largest clones capture 1.3% of the sample.

Sequencing was carried out using peripheral blood. Recombination linked TRBV6-4 to TRBJ1-6, and 10 junctional nucleotides match TRBD1. The TCR sequence derives from a man between 70 and 80 years old with acute or convalescent COVID-19. Here the CDR3 is given as CASKSGQGPYRWSSPLHF. Read as DNA, the sequence is TGTGCCAGCAAGTCGGGACAGGGGCCCTACCGCTGGAGTTCACCCCTCCACTTT.